These 18 T cell receptor beta chains originate from one sample sequenced in a study of shared clonotypes between healthy human individuals. TCRdb keeps only in-frame clones here, not all; method: immunoSEQ multiplex PCR. The data contain approximately 440,000 clones, more than 70% of them singletons. Input material: PBMCs. The receptors were gathered from a woman aged 40 to 50 in good health. Some clones in this sample may be carry-over from other donors' samples.

This clone was recorded once. This chain uses TRBV4-2 with TRBJ2-1, with D perhaps TRBD1 or TRBD2 (5 bases each). This CDR3 has 16 residues. V lost 3 bases and J 2 bases, leaving 14 bases between the germline ends. In germline, CDR1 is LGHNA, CDR2 YNFKEQ. CDR3 in amino acids: CASSHARDGAYNEQFF. The CDR3 DNA reads as TGTGCCAGCAGCCACGCCCGGGACGGCGCCTACAATGAGCAGTTCTTC.

V gene TRBV10-3 combines with J gene TRBJ2-7; maybe TRBD2 (5 bases). CDR3 length equals 15 residues. V was clipped by 2 bases and J by 4 bases, with 15 bases between them. Germline lookup yields CDR1 ENHRY and CDR2 SYGVKD. In DNA form, the CDR3 reads TGTGCCATCAGTGAGGACCTAGGAGGCACATACGAGCAGTACTTC. It codes for CAISEDLGGTYEQYF.

Notes on this clone: This sample includes further DNA sequences coding for the same CDR3. The chain is built from TRBV7-8 and TRBJ1-4; no clear D gene. The CDR3 contains 15 residues. Trimming left V 9 bases short and J 7 bases short, with 21 bases between. Germline V gene sequence: CDR1 SGHVS, CDR2 FQNEAQ. The CDR3 is CASSINAPGGEKLFF. The CDR3 nucleotides read TGTGCCAGTAGCATTAACGCCCCAGGTGGTGAAAAACTGTTTTTT.

The genes are TRBV7-2 and TRBJ1-4; D is uncertain. The CDR3 consists of 14 residues. The V gene lost 4 bases and the J gene lost 7 bases, with 13 bases spanning the gap. CDR1 is SGHTA, CDR2 FQGNSA, per germline. CDR3 sequence: CASSSPARGEKLFF. Here the CDR3 DNA reads TGTGCCAGCAGCTCCCCAGCGCGGGGTGAAAAACTGTTTTTT.

Concerning this clone: Other DNA sequences in the sample encode the same CDR3. CDR3 in amino acids: CASSPAGDTQYF. DNA of the CDR3: TGTGCCAGCTCACCAGCGGGAGATACGCAGTATTTT. The chain recombines TRBV18 with TRBJ2-3, with D maybe TRBD2 (5 bases). Per germline, CDR1 KGHSH and CDR2 LQKENI. The CDR3 is made up of 12 amino acids. Trimming shortened V by 2 bases and J by 5 bases, and 5 bases separated the two germline ends.

The V call is TRBV11-2, the J call TRBJ1-3, with a tentative D call TRBD1 (6 bases). Trimming stripped 4 bases from V and 3 bases from J, with 13 bases between. CDR3 length equals 15 residues. Germline CDR1 is SGHAT and CDR2 is FQNNGV. The CDR3 here is CASSSLTGLGNTIYF. The CDR3 DNA is TGTGCCAGCAGCTCGCTCACAGGGCTTGGAAACACCATATATTTT.

The chain recombines TRBV27 with TRBJ2-3; the D is unclear. The CDR3 consists of 15 residues. V was cut by 1 base and J by 1 base, with 9 bases left in between. Looked up from germline, CDR1 is MNHEY and CDR2 is SMNVEV (reference sequence). The CDR3 DNA sequence: TGTGCCAGCAGTTTATGGGCGGACGGCACAGATACGCAGTATTTT. Protein sequence: CASSLWADGTDTQYF.

The V call is TRBV7-8, the J call TRBJ2-1; 12 bases agree with TRBD2. CDR3 length equals 15 residues. Germline loops: CDR1 SGHVS, CDR2 FQNEAQ. After removal of 3 bases from V and 9 bases from J, the junction contained 6 bases not matched to a gene. DNA for the CDR3: TGTGCCAGCAGCTTCCGGACTAGCGGGACTCTTGAGCAGTTCTTC. Protein sequence: CASSFRTSGTLEQFF.

The CDR3 reads CASSAGGLTQGGYTF. The CDR3 coding sequence is TGTGCCAGCAGCGCTGGGGGCCTCACCCAGGGCGGCTACACCTTC. The rearrangement links TRBV9 to TRBJ1-2, with D possibly being TRBD1 (6 bases). V lost 3 bases and J lost 8, with 20 bases in between. Germline CDR1 is SGDLS and CDR2 is YYNGEE. CDR3 length equals 15 residues.

This chain links TRBV5-4 with TRBJ2-2; D remains unclear. V dropped 1 base and J dropped 2 bases, with 12 bases sitting between them. The CDR3 has 16 amino acids. The germline CDR1 and CDR2 sequences are SGHNT and YYREEE (reference sequence). In nucleotides, the CDR3 is TGTGCCAGCAGCTTGAACCCGGACCTCAACACCGGGGAGCTGTTTTTT. This translates into CASSLNPDLNTGELFF.

The DNA for the CDR3 is TGTGCCAGCAGTGAACCGGGACAGGCAGGAGGCTACACCTTC. It specifies CASSEPGQAGGYTF. This chain links TRBV6-1 with TRBJ1-2, with TRBD1 matching over 8 bases. After removal of 2 bases from V and 8 bases from J, the junction contained 7 bases not matched to a gene. The CDR3 spans 14 residues. Germline values: CDR1 MNHNS, CDR2 SASEGT.

This clone is a singleton in its sample. V and J are TRBV28 and TRBJ2-5; D unresolved. This CDR3 has 11 amino acids. V lost 3 bases, J lost 5 bases, and 4 bases lay in between. The germline V gene encodes CDR1 MDHEN and CDR2 SYDVKM. The CDR3: CASSLEETQYF. DNA of the CDR3: TGTGCCAGCAGTTTGGAGGAGACCCAGTACTTC.

CDR3 sequence: CASSLSAGTYEQYF. The CDR3 DNA sequence: TGTGCCAGCAGCTTATCGGCAGGGACCTACGAGCAGTACTTC. The chain is built from TRBV7-6 and TRBJ2-7; possible D gene TRBD1, 5 bases. This CDR3 contains 14 residues. Germline V gene data show CDR1 as SGHVS and CDR2 as FNYEAQ. V shed 2 bases and J shed 2 bases, with 10 bases lying between them.

This clone was observed a few times. The chain has TRBV11-3 and TRBJ2-5; no reliable D call. The CDR3 has 14 residues. Trimming took 5 bases from V and 5 from J, leaving 15 bases between them. CDR1 is SGHNT, CDR2 YENEEA, per germline. CDR3 residues: CASSPHGVEETQYF. The DNA of the CDR3 is TGTGCCAGCAGCCCGCACGGTGTGGAGGAGACCCAGTACTTC. The full variable domain, with the rest looked up from reference TRBV11-3 and TRBJ2-5, is EAGVVQSPRYKIIEKKQPVAFWCNPISGHNTLYWYLQNLGQGPELLIRYENEEAVDDSQLPKDRFSAERLKGVDSTLKIQPAELGDSAVYLCASSPHGVEETQYFGPGTRLLVL.

The chain carries TRBV9 and TRBJ1-4; 9 bases are shared with TRBD1. The CDR3 length is 15 residues. V shed 4 bases and J 8 bases; nucleotides not matched to a gene: 9. The germline V gene encodes CDR1 SGDLS and CDR2 YYNGEE. CDR3 in amino acids: CASSPRTGEGEKLFF. CDR3 DNA sequence: TGTGCCAGCAGCCCCAGGACAGGGGAGGGCGAAAAACTGTTTTTT. Complete variable domain (other parts from reference TRBV9 and TRBJ1-4): DSGVTQTPKHLITATGQRVTLRCSPRSGDLSVYWYQQSLDQGLQFLIQYYNGEERAKGNILERFSAQQFPDLHSELNLSSLELGDSALYFCASSPRTGEGEKLFFGSGTQLSVL.

The gene calls are TRBV5-4 and TRBJ2-7, with 10 positions matching TRBD1. The trim removed 1 base at V and 4 bases at J, leaving 5 bases unmatched. There are 15 residues in the CDR3. The V gene's germline CDR1 is SGHNT and CDR2 YYREEE (reference sequence). CDR3 protein: CASSLPGQGSYEQYF. The CDR3 DNA sequence: TGTGCCAGCAGCTTGCCGGGACAGGGGTCGTACGAGCAGTACTTC. The whole variable domain, remainder taken from reference TRBV5-4 and TRBJ2-7, is ETGVTQSPTHLIKTRGQQVTLRCSSQSGHNTVSWYQQALGQGPQFIFQYYREEENGRGNFPPRFSGLQFPNYSSELNVNALELDDSALYLCASSLPGQGSYEQYFGPGTRLTVT.

A few counts support this clone. The J gene is TRBJ2-7, the V gene TRBV4-3; D gene ambiguous. The CDR3 is 15 amino acids. CDR1 is LGHNA, CDR2 YSLEER, per germline. Deletions cut 0 bases from V and 7 bases from J, with 16 bases between. DNA of the CDR3: TGCGCCAGCAGCCAAGATCGGTTTCAGGTTTGGGAGCAGTACTTC. It yields the protein CASSQDRFQVWEQYF.

The chain employs TRBV7-2 and TRBJ2-1, with no clear D. Germline-derived CDR1 and CDR2 are SGHTA and FQGNSA. Trimming stripped 8 bases from V and 6 bases from J, with 17 bases between. This CDR3 is built from 14 residues. CDR3 sequence: CASRRRDVLNEQFF. As DNA, the CDR3 is TGTGCCAGCCGCCGAAGAGATGTCCTCAATGAGCAGTTCTTC.